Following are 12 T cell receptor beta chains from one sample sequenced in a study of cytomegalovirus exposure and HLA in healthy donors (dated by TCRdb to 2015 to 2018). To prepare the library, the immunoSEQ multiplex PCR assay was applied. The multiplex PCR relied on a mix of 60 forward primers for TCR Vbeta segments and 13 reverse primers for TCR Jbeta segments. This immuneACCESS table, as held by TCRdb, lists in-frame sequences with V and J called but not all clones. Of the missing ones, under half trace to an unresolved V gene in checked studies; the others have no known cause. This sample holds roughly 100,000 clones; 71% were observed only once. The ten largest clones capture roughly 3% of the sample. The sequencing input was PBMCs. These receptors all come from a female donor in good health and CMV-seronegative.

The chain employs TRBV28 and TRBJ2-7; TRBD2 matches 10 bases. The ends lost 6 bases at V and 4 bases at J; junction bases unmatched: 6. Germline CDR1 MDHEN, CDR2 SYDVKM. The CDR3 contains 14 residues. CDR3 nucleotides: TGTGCCAGCAGCGTGCTAGCGGGAGTTTACGAGCAGTACTTC. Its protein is CASSVLAGVYEQYF.

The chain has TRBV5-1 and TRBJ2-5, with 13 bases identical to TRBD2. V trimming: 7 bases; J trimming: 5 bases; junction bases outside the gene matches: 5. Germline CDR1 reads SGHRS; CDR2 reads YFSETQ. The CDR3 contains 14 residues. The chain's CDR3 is CASSGLAGAETQYF. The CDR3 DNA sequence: TGCGCCAGCTCTGGACTAGCGGGAGCTGAGACCCAGTACTTC.

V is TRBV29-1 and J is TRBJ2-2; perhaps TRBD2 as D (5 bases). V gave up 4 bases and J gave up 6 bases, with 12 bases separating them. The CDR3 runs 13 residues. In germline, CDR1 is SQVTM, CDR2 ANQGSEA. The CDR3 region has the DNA TGCAGCGTTGTGGTGGGAGCCCCCGGGGAGCTGTTTTTT. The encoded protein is CSVVVGAPGELFF.

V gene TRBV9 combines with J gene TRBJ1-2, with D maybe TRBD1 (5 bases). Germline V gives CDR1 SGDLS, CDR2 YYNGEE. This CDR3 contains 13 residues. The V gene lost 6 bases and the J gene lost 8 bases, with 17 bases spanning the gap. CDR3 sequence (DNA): TGTGCCAGCACCCCCGGGACGGGAGGGGGCTACACCTTC. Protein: CASTPGTGGGYTF.

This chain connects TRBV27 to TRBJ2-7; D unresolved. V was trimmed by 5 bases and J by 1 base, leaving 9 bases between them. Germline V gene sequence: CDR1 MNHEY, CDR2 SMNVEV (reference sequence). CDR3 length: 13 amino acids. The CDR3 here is CASSPLGSYEQYF. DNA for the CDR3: TGTGCCAGCAGTCCCCTAGGTTCCTACGAGCAGTACTTC.

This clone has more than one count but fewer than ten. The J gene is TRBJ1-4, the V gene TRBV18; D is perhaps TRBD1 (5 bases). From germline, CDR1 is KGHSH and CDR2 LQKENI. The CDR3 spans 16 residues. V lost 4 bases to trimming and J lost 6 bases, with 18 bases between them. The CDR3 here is CASSRKGANIDEKLFF. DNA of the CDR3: TGTGCCAGCTCACGGAAAGGGGCGAACATCGATGAAAAACTGTTTTTT. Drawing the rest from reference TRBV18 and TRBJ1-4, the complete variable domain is NAGVMQNPRHLVRRRGQEARLRCSPMKGHSHVYWYRQLPEEGLKFMVYLQKENIIDESGMPKERFSAEFPKEGPSILRIQQVVRGDSAAYFCASSRKGANIDEKLFFGSGTQLSVL.

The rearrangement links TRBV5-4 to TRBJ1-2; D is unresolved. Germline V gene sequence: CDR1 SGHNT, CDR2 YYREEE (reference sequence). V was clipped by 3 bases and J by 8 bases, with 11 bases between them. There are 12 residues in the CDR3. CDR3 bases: TGTGCCAGCAGCTCCGTGGACTGGGGCTACACCTTC. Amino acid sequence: CASSSVDWGYTF.

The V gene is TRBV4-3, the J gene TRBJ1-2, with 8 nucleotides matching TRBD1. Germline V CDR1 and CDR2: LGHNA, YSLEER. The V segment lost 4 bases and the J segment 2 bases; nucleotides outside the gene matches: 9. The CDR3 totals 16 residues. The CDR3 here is CASSRGRDRSNYGYTF. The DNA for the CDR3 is TGCGCCAGCAGCCGTGGACGGGACAGGTCCAACTATGGCTACACCTTC.

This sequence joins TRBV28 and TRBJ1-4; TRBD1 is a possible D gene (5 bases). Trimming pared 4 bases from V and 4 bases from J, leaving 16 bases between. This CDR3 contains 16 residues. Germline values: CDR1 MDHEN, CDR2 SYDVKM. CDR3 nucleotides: TGTGCCAGCAGTTCCAACGGCGGGGGAGTTAATGAAAAACTGTTTTTT. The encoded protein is CASSSNGGGVNEKLFF.

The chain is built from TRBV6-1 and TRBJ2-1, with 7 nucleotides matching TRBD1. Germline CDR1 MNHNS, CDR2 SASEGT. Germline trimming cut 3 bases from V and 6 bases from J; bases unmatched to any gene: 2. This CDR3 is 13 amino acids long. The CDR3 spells CASSDTGANEQFF. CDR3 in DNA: TGTGCCAGCAGTGACACAGGGGCCAATGAGCAGTTCTTC.

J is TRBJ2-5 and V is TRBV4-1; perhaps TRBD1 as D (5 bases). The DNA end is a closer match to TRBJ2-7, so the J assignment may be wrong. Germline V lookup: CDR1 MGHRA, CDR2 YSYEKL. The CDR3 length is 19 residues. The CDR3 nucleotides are TGCGCCAGCAGCCAAGAGGACCTACAGGAACTTTCGACCCATTACGAGCAGTACTTC. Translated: CASSQEDLQELSTHYEQYF.

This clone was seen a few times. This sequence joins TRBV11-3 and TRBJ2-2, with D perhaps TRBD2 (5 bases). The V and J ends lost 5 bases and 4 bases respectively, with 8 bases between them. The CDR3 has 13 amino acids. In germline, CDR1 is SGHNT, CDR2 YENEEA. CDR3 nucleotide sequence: TGTGCCAGCAGCCCGAGGGTCACCGGGGAGCTGTTTTTT. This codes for CASSPRVTGELFF.